These T cell receptor beta chains were read from a single sample in a study of blood T cells in healthy people across ages. TCRdb itself ran the 5' RACE reads through MiXCR, one entry per CDR3 protein. Counted here are over 1,200,000 distinct CDR3 sequences, roughly 59% occurring once; the ten biggest clones make up 6.5% to 8.5%. The sample taken for sequencing was blood. Every receptor here comes from a man aged 18 to 29 in good health. CDR3s include the opening cysteine and the closing phenylalanine or tryptophan. Each record gives: V gene, CDR3 protein.

V gene: TRBV27; CDR3 protein: CASSPGLNSYEQYF
V gene: TRBV4-2; CDR3 protein: CASSQDLETGGSEQFF
V gene: TRBV20-1; CDR3 protein: CSARPQRGGAYGYTF
V gene: TRBV6-5; CDR3 protein: CASSHEVTTILAEQYF
V gene: TRBV5-1; CDR3 protein: CASSGMNTGELFF
V gene: TRBV15; CDR3 protein: CATQEGRRTDTQYF
V gene: TRBV7-8; CDR3 protein: CASSRNRAPQETQYF
V gene: TRBV4-3; CDR3 protein: CASSPVWTGNEQYF
V gene: TRBV20-1; CDR3 protein: CSARAPTGSEQYF
V gene: TRBV5-1; CDR3 protein: CASSGTGFNEKLFF
V gene: TRBV27; CDR3 protein: CARSLRQTYEQYF
V gene: TRBV29-1; CDR3 protein: CSVTGLLITDTQYF
V gene: TRBV6-2/TRBV6-3; CDR3 protein: CASSPNPGPLGEQFF
V gene: TRBV3-1; CDR3 protein: CASSQALGPYEQYF
V gene: TRBV4-1; CDR3 protein: CASSLTLGLAGGYEQYF
V gene: TRBV3-1; CDR3 protein: CASSQVPSEQFF
V gene: TRBV29-1; CDR3 protein: CSANWGPNTEAFF
V gene: TRBV25-1; CDR3 protein: CASSFDGDNYEQYF
V gene: TRBV10-3; CDR3 protein: CAISESISYEQYF
V gene: TRBV25-1; CDR3 protein: CASRQGGNSPLHF
V gene: TRBV5-1; CDR3 protein: CASSLLGGLSYNEQFF
V gene: TRBV7-6; CDR3 protein: CASSSGSGGELFF
V gene: TRBV20-1; CDR3 protein: CSATIGGANVLTF
V gene: TRBV27; CDR3 protein: CASSLLGTGAEAFF
V gene: TRBV29-1; CDR3 protein: CSVETGDYNGQFF
V gene: TRBV5-1; CDR3 protein: CASSSRGASSYEQYF
V gene: TRBV7-9; CDR3 protein: CASSLEVLAGNYTDTQYF
V gene: TRBV27; CDR3 protein: CASSPLAEGAYNEQFF
V gene: TRBV6-1; CDR3 protein: CHSGLNYGYTF
V gene: TRBV12-3/TRBV12-4; CDR3 protein: CASSTPTVQETQYF
V gene: TRBV2; CDR3 protein: CASSPGTGDENIQYF
V gene: TRBV5-1; CDR3 protein: CASSLRSGSYEQYF
V gene: TRBV15; CDR3 protein: CATSTDLLGGAGEQYF
V gene: TRBV20-1; CDR3 protein: CSAISTDTQYF
V gene: TRBV6-1; CDR3 protein: CATNPHRTGTTDTQYF
V gene: TRBV20-1; CDR3 protein: CSARDPNRLSQEQYF
V gene: TRBV7-9; CDR3 protein: CASSLPVNEQYF
V gene: TRBV2; CDR3 protein: CASIGGTLDKNIQYF
V gene: TRBV9; CDR3 protein: CASSVVSASGMKSNTGELFF
V gene: TRBV27; CDR3 protein: CASSPQGAGDYEQYF
V gene: TRBV29-1; CDR3 protein: CSAGEGATTDTQYF
V gene: TRBV9; CDR3 protein: CASSVRGPSTDTQYF
V gene: TRBV9; CDR3 protein: CASSVTMGAGELFF
V gene: TRBV20-1; CDR3 protein: CSGASGAEAIYEQYF
V gene: TRBV7-2; CDR3 protein: CASSRDQGLAYEQYF
V gene: TRBV11-2; CDR3 protein: CASSLEPSLAGDPNEQFF
V gene: TRBV27; CDR3 protein: CASSLSSVNTEAFF
V gene: TRBV20-1; CDR3 protein: CSARGEGDHNSPLHF
V gene: TRBV6-1; CDR3 protein: CASSPLEEPGLQGTDTQYF
V gene: TRBV4-1; CDR3 protein: CASSQPDSNIEKLFF
V gene: TRBV20-1; CDR3 protein: CSANTGSQPQHF
V gene: TRBV7-8; CDR3 protein: CASNLVTDTQYF
V gene: TRBV7-6; CDR3 protein: CASSLARQANEQYF
V gene: TRBV29-1; CDR3 protein: CSVQGRVRYNTEAFF
V gene: TRBV24-1; CDR3 protein: CATSEELNTDTQYF
V gene: TRBV2; CDR3 protein: CASRERESASDTQYF
V gene: TRBV28; CDR3 protein: CASNLYGTGNREQFF
V gene: TRBV20-1; CDR3 protein: CSANQGWAYEQYF
V gene: TRBV5-1; CDR3 protein: CASSLEGGLRSNEKLFF
V gene: TRBV27; CDR3 protein: CASSPALQNEQFF